The subject of this entry is one TCR beta chain. The data originate from a study of blood T cell repertoires in COVID-19. Background on the study: Specimens from acute and convalescent COVID-19 originated in the United States, Italy and Spain. PBMCs, B-cell-depleted T cells, or T cells provided the cDNA or gDNA that made up the material.

In the original processing: Scientists estimated how many nucleated cells there were by amplifying reference gene primers. Assay: immunoSEQ multiplex PCR; the TCRdb copy retains only in-frame clones and omits some. V and J calls and clone size are those listed in that table; D and trimming were worked out from the DNA. The repertoire includes about 150,000 clones, 84% of them detected once, and about two fifths sits in the top ten. V shed 5 bases and J shed 6 bases, with 14 bases lying between them. This CDR3 comprises 15 residues. Germline V CDR1 and CDR2: SGHTA, FQGNSA. This TCR came from a human donor in a cohort sampled during active COVID-19. The sample comprised peripheral blood. V usage is TRBV7-2 and J usage is TRBJ1-6, with a tentative D call TRBD1 (6 bases). The CDR3 DNA follows: TGTGCCAGCAGCCCAGGGGATTGGGCTAATTCACCCCTCCACTTT. Its translation is CASSPGDWANSPLHF.